The T cell receptor beta chain under discussion was sequenced for a study of PD-1 blockade in classical Hodgkin lymphoma. All the patients suffered relapse after autologous stem cell transplantation, and brentuximab vedotin exposure differed. Libraries were prepared by immunoSEQ multiplex PCR; TCRdb keeps only in-frame clonotypes and omits some of them. This table has roughly 13,000 clones, around 85% appearing once. V was shortened by 4 bases and J by 7 bases, with 11 bases between the two germline ends. Germline lookup yields CDR1 GTSNPN and CDR2 SVGIG (reference sequence). CDR3 length: 12 residues.

This rearrangement joins TRBV30 to TRBJ2-1, with D maybe TRBD1 (6 bases). The receptor's source is a human donor with classical Hodgkin lymphoma. Here the sequenced sample was peripheral blood mononuclear cells (PBMCs), taken at baseline. Here the CDR3 DNA reads TGTGCCTGGAATTCCGGACAGAATGAGCAGTTCTTC. This translates into CAWNSGQNEQFF.